This is a list of T cell receptor beta chains from one sample in a study of cytomegalovirus exposure and HLA in healthy donors. The data were produced by immunoSEQ multiplex PCR, yet TCRdb's version contains in-frame clones alone and is incomplete. The repertoire holds 150,000 to 200,000 clones, around nine tenths seen once, with 4.2% in the top ten. The sequenced sample consisted of PBMCs. These receptors originate from a man between 18 and 35 years old in good health and CMV-seropositive. The CDR3 runs from the conserved cysteine through the conserved F or W. The order of the fields is J gene, clone size, D gene, V gene, CDR3 DNA, CDR3 protein. D genes are given only for firm matches. Clone size is not always given. Where it is, it says once, few, many or a class for expanded clones.

J: TRBJ2-7
size: NA
D: TRBD2
V: TRBV7-8
DNA: TGTGCCAGCAGCTTACTGGCTAGCGGGAGTGGCTACGAGCAGTACTTC
CDR3: CASSLLASGSGYEQYF

J: TRBJ2-7
size: few
D: TRBD2
V: TRBV7-9
DNA: TGTGCCAGCAGCTTAGACCTGGGACTAGCGGGATCGTCTTCCTACGAGCAGTACTTC
CDR3: CASSLDLGLAGSSSYEQYF

J: TRBJ2-1
size: NA
D: NA
V: TRBV6-5
DNA: TGTGCCAGCAGTTACGGCGGCGATGAGCAGTTCTTC
CDR3: CASSYGGDEQFF

J: TRBJ1-1
size: NA
D: NA
V: TRBV28
DNA: TGTGCCAGCAGTTTAACAGGCACTGAAGCTTTCTTT
CDR3: CASSLTGTEAFF

J: TRBJ2-7
size: NA
D: NA
V: TRBV27
DNA: TGTGCCAGCAGTTTAATCCCGACAGTGGCTGGGGAGCAGTACTTC
CDR3: CASSLIPTVAGEQYF

J: TRBJ2-7
size: once
D: TRBD2
V: TRBV5-6
DNA: TGTGCCAGCAGCCAGGGACTAGCGGGAGTTTACCGCTCCTACGAGCAGTACTTC
CDR3: CASSQGLAGVYRSYEQYF

J: TRBJ2-7
size: NA
D: NA
V: TRBV6-1
DNA: TGTGCCAGCAAGTTGGCAGTCTCCTACGAGCAGTACTTC
CDR3: CASKLAVSYEQYF

J: TRBJ2-2
size: NA
D: TRBD2
V: TRBV2
DNA: TGTGCCAGCACTAGCGGGAATGGTAACACCGGGGAGCTGTTTTTT
CDR3: CASTSGNGNTGELFF

J: TRBJ2-1
size: NA
D: TRBD1
V: TRBV7-2
DNA: TGTGCCAGCAGACCCCCGACAGGGGGCTCCTACAATGAGCAGTTCTTC
CDR3: CASRPPTGGSYNEQFF

J: TRBJ1-2
size: NA
D: NA
V: TRBV30
DNA: TGTGCCTGGAGTGTACGGCGGGGAAGATATGGCTACACCTTC
CDR3: CAWSVRRGRYGYTF

J: TRBJ2-1
size: NA
D: TRBD2
V: TRBV7-3
DNA: TGTGCCAGCAGCCCCTGGGCTAGCGGGAGGAGGGACAATGAGCAGTTCTTC
CDR3: CASSPWASGRRDNEQFF

J: TRBJ1-1
size: once
D: NA
V: TRBV4-1
DNA: TGCGCCAGCAGCCAAGATGGGAGATACAAGAACACTGAAGCTTTCTTT
CDR3: CASSQDGRYKNTEAFF

J: TRBJ2-6
size: NA
D: NA
V: TRBV7-9
DNA: TGTGCCAGCTCCCGAGGGAATGGGGCCAACGTCCTGACTTTC
CDR3: CASSRGNGANVLTF

J: TRBJ2-1
size: NA
D: TRBD1
V: TRBV6-6
DNA: TGTGCCAGCAGGGACCGGGACAGGGGATACAATGAGCAGTTCTTC
CDR3: CASRDRDRGYNEQFF

J: TRBJ2-7
size: once
D: NA
V: TRBV28
DNA: TGTGCCAGCAGTTTATCAGGGAAGTGGTACGAGCAGTACTTC
CDR3: CASSLSGKWYEQYF

J: TRBJ2-1
size: NA
D: TRBD2
V: TRBV5-1
DNA: TGCGCCAGCAGCTTGGTAGCGGGAGGGCCCTACAATGAGCAGTTCTTC
CDR3: CASSLVAGGPYNEQFF

J: TRBJ2-7
size: NA
D: TRBD2
V: TRBV15
DNA: TGTGCCACCAGCACCGGGGTAGCGGGGGCCTACGAGCAGTACTTC
CDR3: CATSTGVAGAYEQYF

J: TRBJ2-7
size: NA
D: NA
V: TRBV27
DNA: TGTGCCAGCAGTTTAAGAGGTCAGTTCACCTACGAGCAGTACTTC
CDR3: CASSLRGQFTYEQYF

J: TRBJ2-3
size: NA
D: TRBD1
V: TRBV29-1
DNA: TGCAGCGCAGAGGGACAGGGGGCAGCGGATACGCAGTATTTT
CDR3: CSAEGQGAADTQYF

J: TRBJ1-2
size: once
D: NA
V: TRBV2
DNA: TGTGCCAGTATACTGGACACCGTTAACTATGGCTACACCTTC
CDR3: CASILDTVNYGYTF